Below, 21 T cell receptor beta chains from the same sample are listed, as sequenced in a study of blood T cell repertoires in COVID-19. Assay used: immunoSEQ multiplex PCR; TCRdb lists only in-frame clones, some missing. This table holds roughly 340,000 clones, about 90% found once. The sequenced material came from peripheral blood. Receptor source: a woman aged 50 to 60 with COVID-19, enrolled during active disease.

The chain uses TRBV7-2 and TRBJ1-2, with 9 bases identical to TRBD1. Looked up from germline, CDR1 is SGHTA and CDR2 is FQGNSA. The V and J ends lost 5 bases and 8 bases, in that order; junction bases with no gene match: 9. This CDR3 has 14 amino acids. The CDR3 loop is CASSGTGLPMGYTF. The CDR3 DNA follows: TGTGCCAGCAGCGGGACAGGGCTTCCCATGGGCTACACCTTC.

The J gene is TRBJ2-7, the V gene TRBV18, with unresolved D. Trimming stripped 6 bases from V and 3 bases from J, with 9 bases between. The CDR3 has 12 residues. Germline CDR1 KGHSH, CDR2 LQKENI. The CDR3 DNA sequence: TGTGCCAGCTCGTCCCCTAACTACGAGCAGTACTTC. It codes for CASSSPNYEQYF.

The V gene is TRBV9, the J gene TRBJ2-7, with 8 bases identical to TRBD1. This CDR3 spans 14 amino acids. V shed 3 bases and J 4 bases; nucleotides not matched to a gene: 6. The V gene's germline CDR1 is SGDLS and CDR2 YYNGEE. CDR3 loop: CASSGGQGYYEQYF. The CDR3 region has the DNA TGTGCCAGCAGCGGAGGACAGGGCTATTACGAGCAGTACTTC.

The V and J genes are TRBV7-6 and TRBJ2-1, with TRBD2 as a possible D gene (6 bases). V shed 0 bases and J shed 1 base, with 10 bases lying between them. Germline V gene lookup returns CDR1 SGHVS and CDR2 FNYEAQ. The CDR3 covers 16 residues. Here the CDR3 reads CASSLALAFSYNEQFF. The CDR3 coding sequence is TGTGCCAGCAGCTTAGCGCTAGCGTTTTCCTACAATGAGCAGTTCTTC.

The chain employs TRBV30 and TRBJ2-5; D perhaps matches TRBD1 (5 bases). Germline V gene lookup returns CDR1 GTSNPN and CDR2 SVGIG (reference sequence). The CDR3 contains 11 residues. V was pared by 7 bases and J by 5 bases, with 11 bases between. The CDR3, as DNA: TGTGCCTTCAGGGATCGGGAGACCCAGTACTTC. It codes for CAFRDRETQYF.

The V gene is TRBV24-1, the J gene TRBJ1-5; 7 positions match TRBD1. The junction had 6 bases not matched to a gene; V was cut back by 7 bases and J by 1 base. This CDR3 comprises 15 residues. Germline CDR1 is KGHDR and CDR2 is SFDVKD. The CDR3 loop is CATSPTGASNQPQHF. CDR3 sequence (DNA): TGTGCCACCAGCCCTACAGGGGCCAGCAATCAGCCCCAGCATTTT.

CDR3 DNA sequence: TGCGCCAGCACCAAGACTAGCGGGAGGAGCAATGAGCAGTTCTTC. This codes for CASTKTSGRSNEQFF. This chain uses TRBV5-1 with TRBJ2-1; TRBD2 aligns across 13 bases. Trimming removed 6 bases from V and 6 bases from J; junction bases left unmatched: 6. The CDR3 is made up of 15 amino acids. Germline CDR1 reads SGHRS; CDR2 reads YFSETQ.

V usage is TRBV9 and J usage is TRBJ2-1; 11 positions agree with TRBD2. The CDR3 extends over 17 amino acids. Germline CDR1 reads SGDLS; CDR2 reads YYNGEE. The V gene end was trimmed by 4 bases and the J gene end by 4 bases; junction bases not matched to a gene: 10. The CDR3 nucleotides are TGTGCCAGCAGCACCTCAGGGGGACTAGCGGCGTACAATGAGCAGTTCTTC. Protein product: CASSTSGGLAAYNEQFF.

This rearrangement joins TRBV7-2 to TRBJ2-7, with 7 bases aligning to TRBD1. The CDR3 covers 14 residues. Germline trimming cut 5 bases from V and 0 bases from J; bases unmatched to any gene: 4. Germline CDR1 SGHTA, CDR2 FQGNSA. This CDR3 reads CASSPTGDSYEQYF. The CDR3 DNA is TGTGCCAGCAGCCCTACAGGGGACTCCTACGAGCAGTACTTC.

This sequence joins TRBV29-1 and TRBJ1-2; no clear D gene. This CDR3 has 15 amino acids. CDR1 SQVTM and CDR2 ANQGSEA come from the germline V gene. Trimming took off 5 bases at V and 1 base at J, with 17 bases between the two ends. In nucleotides, the CDR3 is TGCAGCGTTTTCGGGGATGAGGCGCTTAACTATGGCTACACCTTC. Translating gives CSVFGDEALNYGYTF.

The chain uses TRBV2 and TRBJ1-5; a possible D gene is TRBD1 (6 bases). This CDR3 comprises 14 residues. Deletions cut 2 bases from V and 6 bases from J, with 11 bases between. Per the germline V gene, CDR1 is SNHLY and CDR2 is FYNNEI. The chain's CDR3 is CASSERGRGQPQHF. The DNA of the CDR3 is TGTGCCAGCAGTGAAAGGGGCAGGGGTCAGCCCCAGCATTTT.

The chain uses TRBV5-1 and TRBJ2-7; 14 bases map to TRBD2. With V trimmed by 4 bases and J by 3 bases, 12 bases remained unmatched. Germline CDR1 and CDR2: SGHRS and YFSETQ. The CDR3 is made up of 18 amino acids. In DNA form, the CDR3 reads TGCGCCAGCAGCGCTGGACTAGCGGGAGGCATGTTGAACTACGAGCAGTACTTC. It encodes CASSAGLAGGMLNYEQYF.

The chain links TRBV30 to TRBJ1-5; D remains unclear. Trimming shortened V by 1 base and J by 5 bases, and 15 bases separated the two germline ends. CDR3 length equals 15 residues. Germline CDR1 reads GTSNPN; CDR2 reads SVGIG (reference sequence). Here the CDR3 DNA reads TGTGCCTGGAGTGCACGCAGCGGTTACTATCAGCCCCAGCATTTT. Translated, it gives CAWSARSGYYQPQHF.

The chain employs TRBV6-5 and TRBJ2-7; D is ambiguous. The germline V gene encodes CDR1 MNHEY and CDR2 SVGAGI. Trimming stripped 3 bases from V and 6 bases from J, with 6 bases between. This CDR3 has 11 amino acids. In nucleotides, the CDR3 is TGTGCCAGCAGTTATCGAGGCGAGCAGTACTTC. This gives the protein CASSYRGEQYF.

This chain joins TRBV25-1 and TRBJ2-7, with TRBD1 identical over 7 bases. This CDR3 comprises 12 residues. With V trimmed by 8 bases and J by 2 bases, 3 bases remained unmatched. Germline CDR1 and CDR2: MGHDK and SYGVNS. CDR3 protein: CASPGTAYEQYF. CDR3 coding DNA: TGTGCCAGCCCAGGGACAGCCTACGAGCAGTACTTC.

The chain links TRBV10-3 to TRBJ1-2, with a possible D match to TRBD1 (5 bases). The CDR3 loop spans 15 amino acids. V lost 3 bases and J lost 3, with 14 bases in between. Germline V gene lookup returns CDR1 ENHRY and CDR2 SYGVKD. The CDR3 spells CAISDFGAYDYGYTF. The CDR3, as DNA: TGTGCCATCAGTGATTTTGGGGCTTACGACTATGGCTACACCTTC.

V is TRBV29-1 and J is TRBJ2-3; the match to TRBD2 covers 7 bases. This CDR3 contains 14 residues. The V gene's germline CDR1 is SQVTM and CDR2 ANQGSEA. Trimming cost V 4 bases and J 1 base; bases outside gene matches: 5. CDR3 sequence reads: CSVGGGTRTDTQYF. CDR3 nucleotides: TGCAGCGTTGGGGGAGGGACTCGCACAGATACGCAGTATTTT.

The V and J genes are TRBV6-1 and TRBJ2-7; 8 bases map to TRBD2. The CDR3 has 15 amino acids. Germline assignment: CDR1 MNHNS and CDR2 SASEGT. J was trimmed by 0 bases and V by 2 bases; bases with no gene match: 3. CDR3 loop: CASSELAGYSYEQYF. The CDR3, as DNA: TGTGCCAGCAGTGAACTAGCGGGCTACTCCTACGAGCAGTACTTC.

The V gene is TRBV18, the J gene TRBJ2-2, with 12 positions matching TRBD1. Per germline, CDR1 KGHSH and CDR2 LQKENI. This CDR3 is built from 17 residues. Trimming cost V 3 bases and J 4 bases; bases outside gene matches: 6. Here the CDR3 DNA reads TGTGCCAGCTCACCCGGGACAGGGGGCTTAATCACCGGGGAGCTGTTTTTT. Translating gives CASSPGTGGLITGELFF.

This chain links TRBV13 with TRBJ2-7; D perhaps matches TRBD2 (6 bases). This CDR3 has 15 residues. Germline values: CDR1 PRHDT, CDR2 FYEKMQ (reference sequence). V shed 5 bases and J shed 0 bases, with 14 bases lying between them. CDR3 in DNA: TGTGCCAGCAGCCGTAACTTGGGGGGCTCCTACGAGCAGTACTTC. This encodes CASSRNLGGSYEQYF. Full variable domain (outside the CDR3, taken from reference TRBV13 and TRBJ2-7): AAGVIQSPRHLIKEKRETATLKCYPIPRHDTVYWYQQGPGQDPQFLISFYEKMQSDKGSIPDRFSAQQFSDYHSELNMSSLELGDSALYFCASSRNLGGSYEQYFGPGTRLTVT.

The rearrangement uses TRBV11-3 and TRBJ2-3; the match to TRBD2 covers 9 bases. V lost 1 base, J lost 6 bases, and 8 bases stayed unmatched. The CDR3 sequence is 16 residues long. The V gene's germline CDR1 is SGHNT and CDR2 YENEEA. CDR3 sequence: CASSLAVAGGADTQYF. The CDR3 DNA reads TGTGCCAGCAGCTTAGCAGTTGCGGGAGGGGCGGATACGCAGTATTTT. Full variable domain (remainder filled in from reference TRBV11-3 and TRBJ2-3): EAGVVQSPRYKIIEKKQPVAFWCNPISGHNTLYWYLQNLGQGPELLIRYENEEAVDDSQLPKDRFSAERLKGVDSTLKIQPAELGDSAVYLCASSLAVAGGADTQYFGPGTRLTVL.